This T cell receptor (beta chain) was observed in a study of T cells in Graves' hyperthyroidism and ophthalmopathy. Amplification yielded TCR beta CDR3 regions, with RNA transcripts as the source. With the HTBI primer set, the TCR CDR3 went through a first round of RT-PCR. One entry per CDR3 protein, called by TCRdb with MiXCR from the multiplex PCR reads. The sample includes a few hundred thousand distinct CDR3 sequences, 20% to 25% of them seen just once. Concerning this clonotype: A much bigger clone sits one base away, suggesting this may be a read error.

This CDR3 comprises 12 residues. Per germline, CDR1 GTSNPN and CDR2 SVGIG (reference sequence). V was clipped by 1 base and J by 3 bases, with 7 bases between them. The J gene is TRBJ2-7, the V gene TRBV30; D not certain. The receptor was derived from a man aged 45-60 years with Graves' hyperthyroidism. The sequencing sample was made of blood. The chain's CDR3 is CAWSAGFYEQYF. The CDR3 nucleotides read TGTGCCTGGAGTGCCGGATTCTACGAGCAGTACTTC.